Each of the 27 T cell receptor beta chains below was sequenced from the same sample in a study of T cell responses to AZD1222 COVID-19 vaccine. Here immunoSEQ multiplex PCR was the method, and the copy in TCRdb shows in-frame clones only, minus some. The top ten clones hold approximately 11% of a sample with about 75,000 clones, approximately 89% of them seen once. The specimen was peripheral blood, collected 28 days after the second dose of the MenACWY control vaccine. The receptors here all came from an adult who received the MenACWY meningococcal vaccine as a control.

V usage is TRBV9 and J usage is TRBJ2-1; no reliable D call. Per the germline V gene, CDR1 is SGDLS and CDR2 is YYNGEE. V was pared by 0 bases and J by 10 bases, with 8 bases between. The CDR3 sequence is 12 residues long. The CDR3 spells CASSVDREEQFF. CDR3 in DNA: TGTGCCAGCAGCGTAGACCGAGAGGAGCAGTTCTTC.

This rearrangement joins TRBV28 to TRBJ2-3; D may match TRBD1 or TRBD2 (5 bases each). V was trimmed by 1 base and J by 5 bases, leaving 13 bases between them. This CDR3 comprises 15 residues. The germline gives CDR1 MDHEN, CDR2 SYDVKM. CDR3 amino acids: CASSLSSRDRDTQYF. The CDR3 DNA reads TGTGCCAGCAGTTTATCTAGCAGGGATAGAGATACGCAGTATTTT.

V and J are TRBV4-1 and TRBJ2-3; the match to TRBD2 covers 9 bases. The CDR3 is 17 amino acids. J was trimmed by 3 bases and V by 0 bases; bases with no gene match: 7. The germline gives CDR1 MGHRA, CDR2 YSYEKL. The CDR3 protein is CASSQDIGAGGTDTQYF. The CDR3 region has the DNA TGCGCCAGCAGCCAAGATATCGGAGCGGGGGGTACAGATACGCAGTATTTT.

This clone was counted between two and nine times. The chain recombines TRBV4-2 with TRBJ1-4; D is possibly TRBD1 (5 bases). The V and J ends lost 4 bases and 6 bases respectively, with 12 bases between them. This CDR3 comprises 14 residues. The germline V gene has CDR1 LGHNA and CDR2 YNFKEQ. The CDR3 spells CASSPLGTDEKLFF. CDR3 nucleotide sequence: TGTGCCAGCAGCCCCCTAGGGACTGATGAAAAACTGTTTTTT.

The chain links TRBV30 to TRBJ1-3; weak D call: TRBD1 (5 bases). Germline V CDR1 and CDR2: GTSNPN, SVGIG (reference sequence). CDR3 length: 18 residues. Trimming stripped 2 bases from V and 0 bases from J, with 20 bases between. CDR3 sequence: CAWSPPAMTVRSGNTIYF. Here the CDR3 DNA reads TGTGCCTGGAGTCCCCCCGCGATGACAGTCCGCTCTGGAAACACCATATATTTT.

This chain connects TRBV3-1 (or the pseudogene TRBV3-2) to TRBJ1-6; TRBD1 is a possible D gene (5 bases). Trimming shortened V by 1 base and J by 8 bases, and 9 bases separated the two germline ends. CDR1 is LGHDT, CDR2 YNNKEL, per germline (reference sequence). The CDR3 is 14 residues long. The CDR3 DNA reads TGTGCCAGCAGCCAAGCCGGGGGGGATTCACCCCTCCACTTT. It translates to CASSQAGGDSPLHF.

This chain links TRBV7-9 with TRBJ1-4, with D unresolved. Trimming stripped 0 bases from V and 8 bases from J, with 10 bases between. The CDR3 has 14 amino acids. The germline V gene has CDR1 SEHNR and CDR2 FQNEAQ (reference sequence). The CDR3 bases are TGTGCCAGCAGCTTAGCTTCCGGGTACGAAAAACTGTTTTTT. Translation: CASSLASGYEKLFF.

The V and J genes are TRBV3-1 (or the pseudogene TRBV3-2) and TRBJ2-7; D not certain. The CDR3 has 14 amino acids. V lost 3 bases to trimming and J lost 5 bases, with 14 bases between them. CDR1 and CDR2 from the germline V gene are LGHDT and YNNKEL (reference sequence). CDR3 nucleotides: TGTGCCAGCAGCCATCTCCAACTGGGGAACGAGCAGTACTTC. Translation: CASSHLQLGNEQYF.

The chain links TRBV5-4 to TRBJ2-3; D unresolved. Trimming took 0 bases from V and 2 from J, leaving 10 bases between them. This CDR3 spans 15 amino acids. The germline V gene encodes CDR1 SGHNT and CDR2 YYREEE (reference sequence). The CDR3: CASSLEQAVTDTQYF. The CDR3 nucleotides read TGTGCCAGCAGCTTGGAGCAGGCTGTCACAGATACGCAGTATTTT.

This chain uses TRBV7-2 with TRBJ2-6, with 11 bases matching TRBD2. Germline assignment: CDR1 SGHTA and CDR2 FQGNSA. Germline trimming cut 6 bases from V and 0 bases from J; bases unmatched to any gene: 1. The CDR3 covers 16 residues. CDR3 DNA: TGTGCCAGCAGGGGACTAGCGGACTCTGGGGCCAACGTCCTGACTTTC. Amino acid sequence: CASRGLADSGANVLTF. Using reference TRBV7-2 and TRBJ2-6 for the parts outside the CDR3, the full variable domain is GAGVSQSPSNKVTEKGKDVELRCDPISGHTALYWYRQSLGQGLEFLIYFQGNSAPDKSGLPSDRFSAERTGGSVSTLTIQRTQQEDSAVYLCASRGLADSGANVLTFGAGSRLTVL.

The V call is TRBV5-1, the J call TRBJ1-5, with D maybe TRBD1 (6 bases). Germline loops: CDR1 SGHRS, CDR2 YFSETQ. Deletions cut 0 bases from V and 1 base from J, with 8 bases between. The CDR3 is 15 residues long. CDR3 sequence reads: CASSLEGGSNQPQHF. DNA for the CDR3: TGCGCCAGCAGCTTGGAAGGGGGGAGCAATCAGCCCCAGCATTTT.

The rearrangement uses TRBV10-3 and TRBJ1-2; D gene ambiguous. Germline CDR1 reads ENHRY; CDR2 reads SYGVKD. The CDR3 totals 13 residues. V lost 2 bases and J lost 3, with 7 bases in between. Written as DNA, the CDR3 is TGTGCCATCAGTGAGGTTAGGGACTATGGCTACACCTTC. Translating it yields CAISEVRDYGYTF.

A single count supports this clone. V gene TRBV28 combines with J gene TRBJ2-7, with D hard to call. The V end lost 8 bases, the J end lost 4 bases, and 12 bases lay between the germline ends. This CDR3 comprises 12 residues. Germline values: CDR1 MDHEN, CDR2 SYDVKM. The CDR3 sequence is CASFGSRYEQYF. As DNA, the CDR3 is TGTGCCAGCTTTGGTAGCAGGTACGAGCAGTACTTC.

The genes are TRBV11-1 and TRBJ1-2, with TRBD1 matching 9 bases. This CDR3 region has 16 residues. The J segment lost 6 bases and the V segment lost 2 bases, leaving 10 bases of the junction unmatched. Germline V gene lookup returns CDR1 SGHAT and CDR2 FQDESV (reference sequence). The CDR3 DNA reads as TGTGCCAGCAGCTTATTCCCGGGACAGGGTGAGGATGGCTACACCTTC. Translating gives CASSLFPGQGEDGYTF.

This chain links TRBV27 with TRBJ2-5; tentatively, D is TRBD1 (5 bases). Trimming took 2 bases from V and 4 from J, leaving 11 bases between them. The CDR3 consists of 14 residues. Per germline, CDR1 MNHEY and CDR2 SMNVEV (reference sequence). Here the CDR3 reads CASSLADTLETQYF. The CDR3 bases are TGTGCCAGCAGTTTAGCGGACACCTTAGAGACCCAGTACTTC.

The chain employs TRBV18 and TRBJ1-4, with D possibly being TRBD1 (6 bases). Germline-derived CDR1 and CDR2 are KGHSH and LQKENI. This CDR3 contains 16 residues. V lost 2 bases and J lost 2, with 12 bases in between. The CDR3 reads CASSPFAQGTNEKLFF. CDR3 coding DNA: TGTGCCAGCTCACCATTCGCGCAGGGGACTAATGAAAAACTGTTTTTT.

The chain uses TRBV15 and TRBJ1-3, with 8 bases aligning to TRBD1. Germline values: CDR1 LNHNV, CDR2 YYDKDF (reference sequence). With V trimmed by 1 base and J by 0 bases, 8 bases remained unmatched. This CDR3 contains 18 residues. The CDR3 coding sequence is TGTGCCACCAGCAGAGTGGGCGCAGGGGGCTTCTCTGGAAACACCATATATTTT. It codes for CATSRVGAGGFSGNTIYF.

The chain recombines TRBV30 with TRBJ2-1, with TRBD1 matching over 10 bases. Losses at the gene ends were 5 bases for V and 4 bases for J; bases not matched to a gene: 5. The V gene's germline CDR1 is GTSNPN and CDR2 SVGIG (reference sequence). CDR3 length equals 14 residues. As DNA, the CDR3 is TGTGCCTGGGGGGGGACAGGGGATTACAATGAGCAGTTCTTC. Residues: CAWGGTGDYNEQFF.

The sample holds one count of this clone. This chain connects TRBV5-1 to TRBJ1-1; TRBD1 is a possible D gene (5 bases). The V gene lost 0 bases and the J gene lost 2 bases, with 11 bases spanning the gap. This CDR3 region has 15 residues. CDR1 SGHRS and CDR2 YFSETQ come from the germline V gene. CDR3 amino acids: CASSLGGGGNTEAFF. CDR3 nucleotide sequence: TGCGCCAGCAGCTTGGGTGGGGGAGGAAACACTGAAGCTTTCTTT.

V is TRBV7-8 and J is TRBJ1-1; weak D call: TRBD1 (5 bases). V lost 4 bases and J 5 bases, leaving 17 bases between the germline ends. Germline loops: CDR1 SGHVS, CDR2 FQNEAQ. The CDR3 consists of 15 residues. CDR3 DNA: TGTGCCAGCAGCTCAGTGGTAGGGGTAAGGACTGAAGCTTTCTTT. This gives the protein CASSSVVGVRTEAFF.

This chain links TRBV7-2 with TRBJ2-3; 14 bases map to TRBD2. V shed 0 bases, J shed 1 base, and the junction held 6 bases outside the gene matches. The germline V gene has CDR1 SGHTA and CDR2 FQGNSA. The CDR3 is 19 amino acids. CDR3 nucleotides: TGTGCCAGCAGCTTAGCGCGGACTAGCGGGGGGATAGGCACAGATACGCAGTATTTT. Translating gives CASSLARTSGGIGTDTQYF.

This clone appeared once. The CDR3 sequence is CSVEEASGQPQHF. The DNA for the CDR3 is TGCAGCGTTGAAGAGGCGTCGGGTCAGCCCCAGCATTTT. The chain links TRBV29-1 to TRBJ1-5, with D uncertain. This CDR3 has 13 amino acids. Germline V gives CDR1 SQVTM, CDR2 ANQGSEA. V lost 0 bases and J 6 bases, leaving 9 bases between the germline ends.

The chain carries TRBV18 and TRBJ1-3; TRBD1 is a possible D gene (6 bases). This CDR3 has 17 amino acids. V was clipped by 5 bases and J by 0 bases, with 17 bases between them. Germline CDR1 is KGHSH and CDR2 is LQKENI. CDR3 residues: CASSDRGGHDSGNTIYF. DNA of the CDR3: TGTGCCAGCTCAGACCGAGGGGGGCACGACTCTGGAAACACCATATATTTT.

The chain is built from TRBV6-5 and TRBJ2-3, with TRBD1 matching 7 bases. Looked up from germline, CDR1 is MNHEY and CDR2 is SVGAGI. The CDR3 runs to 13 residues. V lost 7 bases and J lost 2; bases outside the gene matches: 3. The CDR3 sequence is CASNTGATDTQYF. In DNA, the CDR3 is TGTGCCAGCAATACAGGGGCCACAGATACGCAGTATTTT.

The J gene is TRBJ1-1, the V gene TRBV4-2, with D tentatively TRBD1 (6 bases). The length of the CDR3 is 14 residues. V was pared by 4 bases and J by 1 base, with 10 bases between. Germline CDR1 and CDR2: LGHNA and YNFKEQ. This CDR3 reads CASSPGQSNTEAFF. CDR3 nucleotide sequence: TGTGCCAGCAGCCCAGGACAGTCGAACACTGAAGCTTTCTTT.

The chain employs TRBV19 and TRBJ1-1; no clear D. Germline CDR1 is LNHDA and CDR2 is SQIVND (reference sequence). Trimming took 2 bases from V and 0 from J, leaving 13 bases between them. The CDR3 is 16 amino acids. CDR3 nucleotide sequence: TGTGCCAGTAGTATAATCGTAGGGCAGGTGAACACTGAAGCTTTCTTT. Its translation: CASSIIVGQVNTEAFF.

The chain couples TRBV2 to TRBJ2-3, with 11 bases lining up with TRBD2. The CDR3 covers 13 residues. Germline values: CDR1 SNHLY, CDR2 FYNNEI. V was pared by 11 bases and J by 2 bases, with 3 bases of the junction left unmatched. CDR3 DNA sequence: TGTGCCGGGACTAGCGGTTACACAGATACGCAGTATTTT. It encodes CAGTSGYTDTQYF.